This record looks at one T cell receptor (beta chain) sequence and its context. A single base separates this from a much larger clone, so it may be a read error. Sequencing was performed with immunoSEQ multiplex PCR; in TCRdb, only in-frame clones are kept and a portion is missing. The table includes fewer than 1.4 million clones, approximately 80% detected once. This sample stems from a study of shared clonotypes between healthy human individuals. Study-wide background: There were three CD4 naive, three CD4 memory, two CD8 naive and one CD8 memory plates per donor.

CDR1 SGDLS and CDR2 YYNGEE come from the germline V gene. The CDR3 is 13 residues long. The study separated CD4+ cells into CD45RA+ naive and CD45RA-negative memory subsets. The chain joins TRBV9 to TRBJ2-5; 7 bases are shared with TRBD1. The receptor comes from a man younger than 35 in good health. Some clones in this sample may be carry-over from other donors' samples. The sequenced sample consisted of memory CD4+ T cells from PBMCs. Subset of the sample: CD45RA-negative fraction. CDR3 in amino acids: CASSVDQGEIQYF. The CDR3 DNA is TGTGCCAGCAGCGTAGACCAGGGGGAGATCCAGTACTTC.